A selection of T cell receptor beta chains follows, all from one sample in a study of shared clonotypes between healthy human individuals. Here immunoSEQ multiplex PCR was the method, and the copy in TCRdb shows in-frame clones only, minus some. Among 2.3 million or so clones listed, 90% to 95% were seen once. The sequencing input was naive CD4+ T cells from PBMCs. The receptors stem from a man younger than 35 in good health. Some clones in this sample may be carry-over from other donors' samples. The CDR3 runs from the conserved cysteine through the conserved F or W. Fields, in order: V gene, D gene, J gene, CDR3 length, CDR3 protein. The D gene is left open where the match is weak.

TRBV9	-	TRBJ1-3	16	CASSNRGVSAGNTIYF
TRBV9	-	TRBJ2-3	15	CASSVGGGSLDTQYF
TRBV7-6	-	TRBJ1-2	14	CASSLGRANYGYTF
TRBV5-1	TRBD1	TRBJ1-4	15	CASSKETGWGEKLFF
TRBV28	-	TRBJ2-7	14	CASSPGTTQREQYF
TRBV5-1	-	TRBJ2-7	16	CASRRGSGERLHEQYF
TRBV9	TRBD1	TRBJ2-3	16	CASSPRQGAGTDTQYF
TRBV7-2	-	TRBJ2-7	14	CASSAARALDEQYF
TRBV6-1	TRBD1	TRBJ2-7	15	CASSVGIGQGYEQYF
TRBV5-1	-	TRBJ2-7	13	CASNPGGGYEQYF
TRBV11-2	-	TRBJ2-7	15	CASSVLQGFSYEQYF
TRBV19	-	TRBJ2-1	15	CASSVRDSTYNEQFF
TRBV28	TRBD1	TRBJ1-2	14	CASSLTSQGRSYTF